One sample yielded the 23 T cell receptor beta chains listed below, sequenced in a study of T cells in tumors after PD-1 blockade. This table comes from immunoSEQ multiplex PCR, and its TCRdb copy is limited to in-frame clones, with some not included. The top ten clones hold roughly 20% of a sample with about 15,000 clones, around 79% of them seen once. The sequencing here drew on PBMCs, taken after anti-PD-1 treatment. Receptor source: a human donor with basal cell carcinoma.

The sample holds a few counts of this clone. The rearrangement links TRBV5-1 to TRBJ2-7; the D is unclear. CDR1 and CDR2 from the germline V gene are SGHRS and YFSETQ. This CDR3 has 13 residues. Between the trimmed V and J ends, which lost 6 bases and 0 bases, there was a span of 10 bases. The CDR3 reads CASTDDNSYEQYF. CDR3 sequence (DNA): TGCGCCAGCACCGACGATAACTCCTACGAGCAGTACTTC.

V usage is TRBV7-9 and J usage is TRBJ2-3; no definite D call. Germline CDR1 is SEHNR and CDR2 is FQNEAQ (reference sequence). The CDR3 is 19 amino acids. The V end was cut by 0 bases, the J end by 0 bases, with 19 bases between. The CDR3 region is CASSLANFVSSYSTDTQYF. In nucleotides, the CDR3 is TGTGCCAGCAGCTTAGCAAACTTCGTTAGTTCCTATAGCACAGATACGCAGTATTTT.

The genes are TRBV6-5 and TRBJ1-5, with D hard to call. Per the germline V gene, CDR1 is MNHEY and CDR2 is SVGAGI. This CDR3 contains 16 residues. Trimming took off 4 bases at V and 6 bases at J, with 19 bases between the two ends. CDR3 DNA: TGTGCCAGCAGTTCTACCCCCTGGGAGACTAGTCAGCCCCAGCATTTT. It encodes CASSSTPWETSQPQHF.

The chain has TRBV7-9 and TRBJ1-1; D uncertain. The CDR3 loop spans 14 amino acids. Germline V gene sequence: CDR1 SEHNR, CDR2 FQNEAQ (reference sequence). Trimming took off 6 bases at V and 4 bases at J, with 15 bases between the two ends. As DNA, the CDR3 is TGTGCCAGCAGGAAGCCCCGGAACCGCACTGAAGCTTTCTTT. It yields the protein CASRKPRNRTEAFF.

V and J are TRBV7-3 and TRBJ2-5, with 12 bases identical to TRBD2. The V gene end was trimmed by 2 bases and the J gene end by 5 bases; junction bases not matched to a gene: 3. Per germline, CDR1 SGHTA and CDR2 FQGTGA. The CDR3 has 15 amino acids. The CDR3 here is CASSLGLAGYETQYF. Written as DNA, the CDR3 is TGTGCCAGCAGCTTAGGACTAGCGGGATACGAGACCCAGTACTTC.

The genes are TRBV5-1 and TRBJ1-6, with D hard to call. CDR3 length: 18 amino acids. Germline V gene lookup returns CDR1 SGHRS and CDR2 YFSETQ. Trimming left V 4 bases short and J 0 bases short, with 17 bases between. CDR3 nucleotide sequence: TGCGCCAGCAGCGAGCGGACGAGTAGGAGCTCCTATAATTCACCCCTCCACTTT. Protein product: CASSERTSRSSYNSPLHF.

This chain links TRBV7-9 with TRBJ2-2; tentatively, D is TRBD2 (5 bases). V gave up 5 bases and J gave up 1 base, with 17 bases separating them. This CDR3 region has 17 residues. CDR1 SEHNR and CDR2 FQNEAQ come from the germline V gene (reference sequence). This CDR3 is CASSLRLGGWNTGELFF. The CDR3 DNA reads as TGTGCCAGCAGCCTCCGTTTGGGCGGGTGGAACACCGGGGAGCTGTTTTTT.

The CDR3 here is CASSPIQGGEQFF. In DNA, the CDR3 is TGTGCCAGTAGCCCAATACAGGGGGGTGAGCAGTTCTTC. V gene TRBV19 combines with J gene TRBJ2-1, with TRBD1 identical over 8 bases. Unmatched junction bases numbered 7, after V lost 6 bases and J lost 9 bases. The CDR3 has 13 amino acids. Germline V gives CDR1 LNHDA, CDR2 SQIVND (reference sequence). Full variable domain (remainder filled in from reference TRBV19 and TRBJ2-1): DGGITQSPKYLFRKEGQNVTLSCEQNLNHDAMYWYRQDPGQGLRLIYYSQIVNDFQKGDIAEGYSVSREKKESFPLTVTSAQKNPTAFYLCASSPIQGGEQFFGPGTRLTVL.

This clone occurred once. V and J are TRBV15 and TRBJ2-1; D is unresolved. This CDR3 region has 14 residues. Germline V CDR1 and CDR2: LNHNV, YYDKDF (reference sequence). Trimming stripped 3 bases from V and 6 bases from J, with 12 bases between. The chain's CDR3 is CATSRVGIGNEQFF. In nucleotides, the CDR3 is TGTGCCACCAGCAGGGTGGGGATCGGCAATGAGCAGTTCTTC.

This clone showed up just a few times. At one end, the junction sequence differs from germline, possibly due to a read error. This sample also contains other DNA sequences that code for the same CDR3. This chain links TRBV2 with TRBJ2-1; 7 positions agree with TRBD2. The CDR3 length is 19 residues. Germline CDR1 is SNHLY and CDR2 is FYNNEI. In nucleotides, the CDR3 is TGTCCCAGCAGTGACGGGTGGGCGGGGGTGGGGAGCTCCTACAATGAGCAGTTCTTC. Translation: CPSSDGWAGVGSSYNEQFF.

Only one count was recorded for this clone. CDR3 coding DNA: TGCGCCAGCAGCCAACAGAGCGGGGACACCGGGGAGCTGTTTTTT. The encoded protein is CASSQQSGDTGELFF. The chain uses TRBV5-1 and TRBJ2-2, with TRBD2 identical over 7 bases. J lost 3 bases, V lost 4 bases, and 6 bases had no gene match. CDR1 SGHRS and CDR2 YFSETQ come from the germline V gene. This CDR3 comprises 15 residues.

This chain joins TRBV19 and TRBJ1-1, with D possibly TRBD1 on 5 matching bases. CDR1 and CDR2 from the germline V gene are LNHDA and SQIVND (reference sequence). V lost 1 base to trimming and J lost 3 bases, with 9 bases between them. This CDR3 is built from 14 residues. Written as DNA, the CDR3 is TGTGCCAGTAGTATAGGGGGGAGGCACACTGAAGCTTTCTTT. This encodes CASSIGGRHTEAFF.

The CDR3 DNA sequence: TGTGCCAGCTCACCCTGGACTAGCGGGAGTTCCTACGAGCAGTACTTC. Its protein is CASSPWTSGSSYEQYF. V gene TRBV18 combines with J gene TRBJ2-7, with 13 bases that match TRBD2. The CDR3 has 16 amino acids. V shed 3 bases and J 1 base; nucleotides not matched to a gene: 3. The germline V gene encodes CDR1 KGHSH and CDR2 LQKENI.

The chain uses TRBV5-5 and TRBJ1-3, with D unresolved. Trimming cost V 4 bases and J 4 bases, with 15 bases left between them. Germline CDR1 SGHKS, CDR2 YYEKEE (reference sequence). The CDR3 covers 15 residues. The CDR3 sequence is CASSGPEGRGNTIYF. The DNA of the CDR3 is TGTGCCAGCAGCGGCCCTGAAGGTCGGGGAAACACCATATATTTT.

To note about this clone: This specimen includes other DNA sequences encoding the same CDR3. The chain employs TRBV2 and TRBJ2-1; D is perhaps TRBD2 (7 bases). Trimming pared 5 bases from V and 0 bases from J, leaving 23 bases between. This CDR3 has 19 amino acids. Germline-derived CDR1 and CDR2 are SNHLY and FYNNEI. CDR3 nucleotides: TGTGCCAGCAGTTATGGGGGGGCGGGGGTGGGGAGCTCCTACAATGAGCAGTTCTTC. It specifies CASSYGGAGVGSSYNEQFF.

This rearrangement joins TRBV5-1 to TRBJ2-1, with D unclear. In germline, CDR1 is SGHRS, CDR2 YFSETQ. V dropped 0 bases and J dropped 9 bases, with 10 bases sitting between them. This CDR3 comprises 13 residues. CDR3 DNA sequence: TGCGCCAGCAGCTTGGATAGCATTGGTGAGCAGTTCTTC. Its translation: CASSLDSIGEQFF.

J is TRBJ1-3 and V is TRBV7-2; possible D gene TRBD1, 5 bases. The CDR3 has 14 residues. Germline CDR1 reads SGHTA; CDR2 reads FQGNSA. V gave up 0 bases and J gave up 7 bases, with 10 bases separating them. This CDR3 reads CASSLAPGGNTIYF. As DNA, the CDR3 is TGTGCCAGCAGCTTAGCTCCCGGGGGGAACACCATATATTTT.

The CDR3 region has the DNA TGCGCCAGCAGCTTGTCTACGGGTGGCCGGGAGACCCAGTACTTC. This codes for CASSLSTGGRETQYF. The chain combines TRBV5-1 with TRBJ2-5; no definite D call. The CDR3 consists of 15 residues. Germline CDR1 and CDR2: SGHRS and YFSETQ. The V and J ends lost 1 base and 5 bases respectively, with 15 bases between them. Using reference TRBV5-1 and TRBJ2-5 for the parts outside the CDR3, the full variable domain is KAGVTQTPRYLIKTRGQQVTLSCSPISGHRSVSWYQQTPGQGLQFLFEYFSETQRNKGNFPGRFSGRQFSNSRSEMNVSTLELGDSALYLCASSLSTGGRETQYFGPGTRLLVL.

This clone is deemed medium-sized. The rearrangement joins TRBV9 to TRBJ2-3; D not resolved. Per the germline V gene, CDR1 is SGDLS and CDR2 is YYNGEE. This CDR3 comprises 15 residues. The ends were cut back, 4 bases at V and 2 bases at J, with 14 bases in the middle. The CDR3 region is CASSKKRSDTDTQYF. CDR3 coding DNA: TGTGCCAGCAGCAAAAAAAGGTCGGACACAGATACGCAGTATTTT.

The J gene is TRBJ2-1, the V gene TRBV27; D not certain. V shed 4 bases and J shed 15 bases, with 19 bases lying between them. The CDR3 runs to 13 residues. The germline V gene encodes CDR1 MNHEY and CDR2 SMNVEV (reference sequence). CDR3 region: CASSSSNYKRPFF. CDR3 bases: TGTGCCAGCAGTTCCTCAAATTACAAGAGGCCGTTCTTC.

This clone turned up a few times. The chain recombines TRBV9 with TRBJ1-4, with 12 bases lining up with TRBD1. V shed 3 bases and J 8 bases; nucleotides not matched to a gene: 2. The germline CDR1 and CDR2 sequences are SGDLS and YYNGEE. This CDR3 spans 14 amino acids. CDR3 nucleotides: TGTGCCAGCAGCGACGGGACAGGGGGCGAAAAACTGTTTTTT. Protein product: CASSDGTGGEKLFF.

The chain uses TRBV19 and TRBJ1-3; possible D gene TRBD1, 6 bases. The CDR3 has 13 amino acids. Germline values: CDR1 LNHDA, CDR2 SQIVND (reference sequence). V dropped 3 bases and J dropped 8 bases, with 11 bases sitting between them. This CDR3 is CASSITGMDTIYF. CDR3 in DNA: TGTGCCAGTAGTATTACAGGGATGGACACCATATATTTT.

CDR3 protein: CASSFLADATQYF. The CDR3 DNA reads TGTGCCAGCAGCTTTCTAGCGGACGCGACCCAGTACTTC. The chain has TRBV5-5 and TRBJ2-5; TRBD2 matches at 7 bases. The CDR3 spans 13 residues. J lost 7 bases, V lost 2 bases, and 5 bases had no gene match. Germline lookup yields CDR1 SGHKS and CDR2 YYEKEE (reference sequence). The full variable domain, in which reference TRBV5-5 and TRBJ2-5 provide the parts outside the CDR3, is DAGVTQSPTHLIKTRGQQVTLRCSPISGHKSVSWYQQVLGQGPQFIFQYYEKEERGRGNFPDRFSARQFPNYSSELNVNALLLGDSALYLCASSFLADATQYFGPGTRLLVL.